This T cell receptor beta chain is drawn from a study of T cell responses to AZD1222 COVID-19 vaccine. Study-level points and caveats: Seropositive AZD1222 recipients at baseline numbered only five or six. Spike-specific TCR breadth and depth grew following two AZD1222 doses. In all cases, repertoires were sampled only after the peak T cell response.

Clones were sequenced by immunoSEQ multiplex PCR, and TCRdb holds only the in-frame ones, with some missing. The sample shows 130,000 to 150,000 clones, roughly nine tenths of them seen only once. As regards this clone: Its antigen is still unknown.

Germline CDR1 reads SQVTM; CDR2 reads ANQGSEA. The CDR3 extends over 13 amino acids. The V end was cut by 6 bases, the J end by 5 bases, with 16 bases between. This receptor was taken from an adult who received the AZD1222 COVID-19 vaccine. Specimen: peripheral blood, collected 28 days after the second AZD1222 dose. The J gene is TRBJ2-5, the V gene TRBV29-1; D is uncertain. CDR3 DNA: TGCAGCGTAGGCGGCCAACCCCAGGAGACCCAGTACTTC. Translated: CSVGGQPQETQYF.